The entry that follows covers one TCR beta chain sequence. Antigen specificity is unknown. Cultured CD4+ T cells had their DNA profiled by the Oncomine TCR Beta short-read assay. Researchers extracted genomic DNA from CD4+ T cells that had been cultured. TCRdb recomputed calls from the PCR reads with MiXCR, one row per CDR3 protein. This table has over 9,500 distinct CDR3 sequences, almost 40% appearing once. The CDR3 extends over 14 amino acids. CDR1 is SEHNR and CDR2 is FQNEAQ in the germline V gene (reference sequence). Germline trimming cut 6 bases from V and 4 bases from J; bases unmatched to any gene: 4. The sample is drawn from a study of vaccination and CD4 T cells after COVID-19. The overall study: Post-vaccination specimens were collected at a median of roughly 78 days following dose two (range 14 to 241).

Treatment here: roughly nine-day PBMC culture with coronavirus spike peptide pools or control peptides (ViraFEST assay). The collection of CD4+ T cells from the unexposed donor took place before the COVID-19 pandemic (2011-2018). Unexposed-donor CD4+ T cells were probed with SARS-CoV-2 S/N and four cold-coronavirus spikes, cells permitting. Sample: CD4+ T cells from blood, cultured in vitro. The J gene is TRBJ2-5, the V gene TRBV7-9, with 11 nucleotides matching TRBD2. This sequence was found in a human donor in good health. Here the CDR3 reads CASRPGLAGETQYF. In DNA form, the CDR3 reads TGTGCCAGCAGACCCGGACTAGCGGGAGAGACCCAGTACTTC.